The 17 T cell receptor beta chains in this list originate from one sample, sequenced in a study of shared clonotypes between healthy human individuals (dated by TCRdb to the early 2020s). Library preparation was by the immunoSEQ multiplex PCR assay. The immuneACCESS repertoire file appears here via TCRdb, limited to in-frame rearrangements. These files lack a portion of the clones; in checked studies, under half of the deficit traces to unresolved V genes, and the cause of the others is not known. The sample table records some 1,400,000 clones; approximately 96% of these occur just once. Of the sample, approximately 1.1% is held by the ten largest clones. The sequencing input was naive CD4+ T cells sorted from blood. According to the study, the label for this sample's cell subset or site signals: CD45RA+ positively selected. These receptors were obtained from a man aged 25-45 years in good health.

As to this clone: The sample contains more than one DNA sequence encoding this CDR3. The gene calls are TRBV5-5 and TRBJ1-1; D is unresolved. Looked up from germline, CDR1 is SGHKS and CDR2 is YYEKEE (reference sequence). This CDR3 comprises 13 residues. The V end was cut by 2 bases, the J end by 1 base, with 6 bases between. CDR3 coding DNA: TGTGCCAGCAGCTTTAAGGGGAACACTGAAGCTTTCTTT. Translating gives CASSFKGNTEAFF.

This chain joins TRBV5-1 and TRBJ2-2, with TRBD1 matching over 10 bases. V lost 0 bases to trimming and J lost 5 bases; unmatched junction nucleotides: 4. This CDR3 is 16 amino acids long. Germline V gene sequence: CDR1 SGHRS, CDR2 YFSETQ. The CDR3 spells CASSLGQGAHTGELFF. The DNA for the CDR3 is TGCGCCAGCAGCTTGGGACAGGGGGCGCATACCGGGGAGCTGTTTTTT.

This clone was found a few times. The gene calls are TRBV9 and TRBJ2-2, with a possible D match to TRBD2 (6 bases). The CDR3 is 15 residues long. V was trimmed by 0 bases and J by 7 bases, leaving 13 bases between them. Germline CDR1 and CDR2: SGDLS and YYNGEE. CDR3 bases: TGTGCCAGCAGCGTAGGCGGGGTGGGGAGCGGGGAGCTGTTTTTT. As protein: CASSVGGVGSGELFF.

The chain is built from TRBV1 and TRBJ2-1; the table's D call TRBD2 went unverified against the DNA. TRBV1 is described as a pseudogene. This CDR3 has 13 residues. The CDR3, as DNA: TGCACCCGCCGACTAGCGGGAGGTGGGGAGCAGTTCTTC. It translates to CTRRLAGGGEQFF.

This chain joins TRBV7-8 and TRBJ2-1; TRBD2 matches at 15 bases. Germline assignment: CDR1 SGHVS and CDR2 FQNEAQ. The CDR3 has 21 amino acids. The J segment lost 4 bases and the V segment lost 1 base, leaving 14 bases of the junction unmatched. CDR3 sequence (DNA): TGTGCCAGCAGCTTAGAGCGTAGGACTAGCGGGAGGGACCCAATTTACAATGAGCAGTTCTTC. Its protein is CASSLERRTSGRDPIYNEQFF.

This chain connects TRBV7-8 to TRBJ2-1; D not certain. The CDR3 consists of 13 residues. V was shortened by 11 bases and J by 6 bases, with 17 bases between the two germline ends. Germline V lookup: CDR1 SGHVS, CDR2 FQNEAQ. CDR3: CAAGQVVGNEQFF. CDR3 in DNA: TGTGCCGCCGGGCAGGTAGTTGGCAATGAGCAGTTCTTC.

Points on this clone: Other DNA sequences in the sample encode the same CDR3. This chain links TRBV28 with TRBJ1-5; D gene uncertain. CDR1 is MDHEN, CDR2 SYDVKM, per germline. The CDR3 runs to 13 residues. Trimming stripped 1 base from V and 4 bases from J, with 5 bases between. The CDR3 bases are TGTGCCAGCAGTTTATTGGTTAATCAGCCCCAGCATTTT. Protein: CASSLLVNQPQHF.

The rearrangement joins TRBV10-3 to TRBJ2-1; 9 bases fit TRBD2. The CDR3 consists of 18 residues. Germline V gives CDR1 ENHRY, CDR2 SYGVKD. Unmatched junction bases numbered 14, after V lost 3 bases and J lost 5 bases. The CDR3 sequence is CAISDPTASGIVNNEQFF. The CDR3 coding sequence is TGTGCCATCAGTGACCCGACGGCTAGCGGGATAGTTAACAATGAGCAGTTCTTC.

The V gene is TRBV7-2, the J gene TRBJ1-3; the D gene is possibly TRBD1 (5 bases). This CDR3 comprises 17 residues. V lost 1 base and J 0 bases, leaving 13 bases between the germline ends. CDR1 is SGHTA and CDR2 is FQGNSA in the germline V gene. The DNA for the CDR3 is TGTGCCAGCAGCTTAGGGGTACAGGAGAGCTCTGGAAACACCATATATTTT. This gives the protein CASSLGVQESSGNTIYF.

The genes are TRBV10-2 and TRBJ2-3; D might be TRBD1 (6 bases). Germline V CDR1 and CDR2: WSHSY, SAAADI. The germline V and J ends were trimmed by 6 bases and 1 base, with 11 bases remaining between them. The CDR3 is 14 amino acids. This CDR3 reads CASRGGQRTDTQYF. Written as DNA, the CDR3 is TGCGCCAGCAGGGGCGGACAGCGCACAGATACGCAGTATTTT.

This clone showed up just once. The genes are TRBV5-1 and TRBJ2-1; 13 nucleotides agree with TRBD2. Germline trimming cut 4 bases from V and 3 bases from J; bases unmatched to any gene: 10. Germline CDR1 and CDR2: SGHRS and YFSETQ. This CDR3 is 18 amino acids long. The CDR3 region has the DNA TGCGCCAGCAGCATATCACTAGCGGGAGGGCCCATCTACAATGAGCAGTTCTTC. Translated, it gives CASSISLAGGPIYNEQFF.

The rearrangement links TRBV4-1 to TRBJ1-5, with 10 bases lining up with TRBD1. CDR3 length: 17 amino acids. V lost 1 base and J lost 2; bases outside the gene matches: 5. Germline assignment: CDR1 MGHRA and CDR2 YSYEKL. This chain's CDR3 is CASSQGGTGAGNQPQHF. In DNA, the CDR3 is TGCGCCAGCAGCCAAGGAGGGACAGGGGCCGGCAATCAGCCCCAGCATTTT.

V and J are TRBV28 and TRBJ2-7; D is uncertain. Trimming left V 6 bases short and J 3 bases short, with 12 bases between. CDR1 is MDHEN and CDR2 is SYDVKM in the germline V gene. This CDR3 comprises 13 residues. CDR3 protein: CASSPRSSYEQYF. The CDR3 DNA reads TGTGCCAGCAGCCCCAGGTCCAGCTACGAGCAGTACTTC.

The V and J genes are TRBV6-6 and TRBJ2-5, with D maybe TRBD2 (5 bases). V lost 2 bases, J lost 5 bases, and 15 bases lay in between. Germline V gives CDR1 MNHNY, CDR2 SVGAGI (reference sequence). This CDR3 comprises 15 residues. Here the CDR3 reads CASSYPNGLRETQYF. CDR3 nucleotides: TGTGCCAGCAGTTACCCAAACGGACTTCGCGAGACCCAGTACTTC.

V is TRBV7-9 and J is TRBJ2-5, with 13 positions matching TRBD2. The trim removed 4 bases at V and 2 bases at J, leaving 4 bases unmatched. The CDR3 covers 16 residues. The germline V gene encodes CDR1 SEHNR and CDR2 FQNEAQ (reference sequence). The DNA for the CDR3 is TGTGCCAGCAGCTGGGGGACTAGCGGGGTGCAAGAGACCCAGTACTTC. Amino acid sequence: CASSWGTSGVQETQYF.

The chain carries TRBV9 and TRBJ1-2, with D maybe TRBD1 (5 bases). This CDR3 is 14 amino acids long. Trimming removed 2 bases from V and 9 bases from J, with 17 bases in between. Germline assignment: CDR1 SGDLS and CDR2 YYNGEE. For the CDR3, the DNA is TGTGCCAGCAGCGTTTCGGCAGGGCCTATGCGCTACACCTTC. Protein product: CASSVSAGPMRYTF.

The chain employs TRBV7-3 and TRBJ2-1, with 7 bases fitting TRBD2. The ends lost 5 bases at V and 0 bases at J; junction bases unmatched: 4. The CDR3 sequence is 15 residues long. Looked up from germline, CDR1 is SGHTA and CDR2 is FQGTGA. CDR3: CASSPAGSSYNEQFF. In nucleotides, the CDR3 is TGTGCCAGCAGCCCAGCGGGAAGCTCCTACAATGAGCAGTTCTTC.